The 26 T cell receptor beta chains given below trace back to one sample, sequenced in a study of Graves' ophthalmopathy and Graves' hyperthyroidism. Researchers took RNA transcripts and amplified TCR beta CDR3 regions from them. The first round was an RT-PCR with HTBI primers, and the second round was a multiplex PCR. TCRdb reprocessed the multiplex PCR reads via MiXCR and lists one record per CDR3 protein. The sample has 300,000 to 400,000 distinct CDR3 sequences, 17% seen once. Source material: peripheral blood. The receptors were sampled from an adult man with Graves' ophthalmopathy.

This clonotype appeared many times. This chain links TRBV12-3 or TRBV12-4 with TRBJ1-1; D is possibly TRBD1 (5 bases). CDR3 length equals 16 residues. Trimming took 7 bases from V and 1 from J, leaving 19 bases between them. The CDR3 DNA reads TGTGCCAGCACCCGAGCCCCCGGGACGGGGAACACTGAAGCTTTCTTT. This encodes CASTRAPGTGNTEAFF.

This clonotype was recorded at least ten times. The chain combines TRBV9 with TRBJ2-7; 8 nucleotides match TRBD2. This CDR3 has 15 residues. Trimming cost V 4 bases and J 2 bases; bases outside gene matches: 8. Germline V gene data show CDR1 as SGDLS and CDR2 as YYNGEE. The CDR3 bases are TGTGCCAGCAGCCCGAGCGGGAGCGCAACCTACGAGCAGTACTTC. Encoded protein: CASSPSGSATYEQYF.

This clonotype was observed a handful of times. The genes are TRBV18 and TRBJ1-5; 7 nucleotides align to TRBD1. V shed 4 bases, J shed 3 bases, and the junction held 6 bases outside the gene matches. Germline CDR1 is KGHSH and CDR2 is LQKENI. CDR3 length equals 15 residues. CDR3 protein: CASSRGTELNQPQHF. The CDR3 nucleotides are TGTGCCAGCTCACGTGGGACAGAACTCAATCAGCCCCAGCATTTT. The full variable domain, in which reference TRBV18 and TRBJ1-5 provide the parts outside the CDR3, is NAGVMQNPRHLVRRRGQEARLRCSPMKGHSHVYWYRQLPEEGLKFMVYLQKENIIDESGMPKERFSAEFPKEGPSILRIQQVVRGDSAAYFCASSRGTELNQPQHFGDGTRLSIL.

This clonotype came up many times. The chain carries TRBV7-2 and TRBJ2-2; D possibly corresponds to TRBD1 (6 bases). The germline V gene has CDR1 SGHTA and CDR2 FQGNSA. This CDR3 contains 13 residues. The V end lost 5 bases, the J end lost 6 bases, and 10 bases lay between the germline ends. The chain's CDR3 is CASSVQGPGELFF. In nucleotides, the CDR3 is TGTGCCAGCAGCGTACAGGGCCCCGGGGAGCTGTTTTTT.

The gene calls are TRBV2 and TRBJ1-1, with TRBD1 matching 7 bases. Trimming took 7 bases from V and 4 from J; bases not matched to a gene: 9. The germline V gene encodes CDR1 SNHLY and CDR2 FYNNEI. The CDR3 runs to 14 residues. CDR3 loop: CASTEQGLGTEAFF. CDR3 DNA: TGTGCCAGCACGGAACAGGGGCTAGGCACTGAAGCTTTCTTT. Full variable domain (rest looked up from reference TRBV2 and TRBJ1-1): EPEVTQTPSHQVTQMGQEVILRCVPISNHLYFYWYRQILGQKVEFLVSFYNNEISEKSEIFDDQFSVERPDGSNFTLKIRSTKLEDSAMYFCASTEQGLGTEAFFGQGTRLTVV.

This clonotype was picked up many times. The CDR3 nucleotides read TGTGCCAGCAGCAAACAGGGACGGAACACTGAAGCTTTCTTT. Its protein is CASSKQGRNTEAFF. The chain joins TRBV7-2 to TRBJ1-1; weak D call: TRBD1 (6 bases). Per the germline V gene, CDR1 is SGHTA and CDR2 is FQGNSA. Trimming removed 5 bases at V and 1 base at J, with 11 bases between. The CDR3 runs to 14 residues.

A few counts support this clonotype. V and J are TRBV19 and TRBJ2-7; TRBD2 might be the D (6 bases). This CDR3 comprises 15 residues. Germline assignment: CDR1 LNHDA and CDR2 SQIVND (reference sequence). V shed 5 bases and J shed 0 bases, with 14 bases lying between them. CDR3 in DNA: TGTGCCAGTAGTCCGGGACTTCGGAGCTCCTACGAGCAGTACTTC. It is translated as CASSPGLRSSYEQYF.

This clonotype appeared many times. The CDR3 region is CASSLAGGWDTEAFF. In DNA form, the CDR3 reads TGCGCCAGCAGCTTGGCGGGGGGCTGGGACACTGAAGCTTTCTTT. This sequence joins TRBV5-1 and TRBJ1-1, with D tentatively TRBD1 (6 bases). The CDR3 totals 15 residues. The germline gives CDR1 SGHRS, CDR2 YFSETQ. V was cut by 0 bases and J by 3 bases, with 12 bases left in between.

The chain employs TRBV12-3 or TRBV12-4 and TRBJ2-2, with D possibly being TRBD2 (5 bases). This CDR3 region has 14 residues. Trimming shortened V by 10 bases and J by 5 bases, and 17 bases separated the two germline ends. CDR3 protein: CATKVRGGTGELFF. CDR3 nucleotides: TGTGCCACCAAGGTCCGCGGAGGAACCGGGGAGCTGTTTTTT.

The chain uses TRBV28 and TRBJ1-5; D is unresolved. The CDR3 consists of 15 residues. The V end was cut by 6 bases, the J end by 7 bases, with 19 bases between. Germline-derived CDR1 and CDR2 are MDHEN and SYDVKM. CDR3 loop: CASSFGIQGYQPQHF. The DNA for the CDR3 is TGTGCCAGCAGCTTCGGAATCCAAGGGTACCAGCCCCAGCATTTT.

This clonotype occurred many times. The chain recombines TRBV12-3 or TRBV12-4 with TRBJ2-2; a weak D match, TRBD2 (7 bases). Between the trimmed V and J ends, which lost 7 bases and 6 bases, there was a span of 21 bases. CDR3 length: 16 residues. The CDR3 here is CASTPPGASGAGELFF. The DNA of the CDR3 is TGTGCCAGCACCCCTCCGGGGGCTAGCGGCGCCGGGGAGCTGTTTTTT.

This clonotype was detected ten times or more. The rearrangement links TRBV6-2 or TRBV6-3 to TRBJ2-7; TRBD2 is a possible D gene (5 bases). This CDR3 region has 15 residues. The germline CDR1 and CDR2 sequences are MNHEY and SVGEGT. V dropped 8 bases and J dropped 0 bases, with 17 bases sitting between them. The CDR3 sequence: CASSPYLGSSYEQYF. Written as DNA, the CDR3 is TGTGCCAGCTCTCCCTATTTAGGGAGCTCCTACGAGCAGTACTTC.

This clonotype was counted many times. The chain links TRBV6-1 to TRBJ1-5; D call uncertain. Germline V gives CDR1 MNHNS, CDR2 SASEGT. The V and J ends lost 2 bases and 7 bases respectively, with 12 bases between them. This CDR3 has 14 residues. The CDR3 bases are TGTGCCAGCAGTGAATTAACGGGCGGCCAGCCCCAGCATTTT. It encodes CASSELTGGQPQHF.

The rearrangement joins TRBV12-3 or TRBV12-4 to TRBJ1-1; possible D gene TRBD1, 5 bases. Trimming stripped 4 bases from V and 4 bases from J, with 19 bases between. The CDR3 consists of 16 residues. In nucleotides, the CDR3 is TGTGCCAGCAGTTCCTCGGGGGAGGCATTAGGCACTGAAGCTTTCTTT. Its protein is CASSSSGEALGTEAFF.

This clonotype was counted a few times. The CDR3 DNA follows: TGTGCCAGTAGGGAGGGACAGTCAACTTCTAACTATGGCTACACCTTC. It codes for CASREGQSTSNYGYTF. The J gene is TRBJ1-2, the V gene TRBV19, with TRBD1 identical over 7 bases. The CDR3 sequence is 16 residues long. Germline V CDR1 and CDR2: LNHDA, SQIVND (reference sequence). Trimming cost V 6 bases and J 0 bases; bases outside gene matches: 10.

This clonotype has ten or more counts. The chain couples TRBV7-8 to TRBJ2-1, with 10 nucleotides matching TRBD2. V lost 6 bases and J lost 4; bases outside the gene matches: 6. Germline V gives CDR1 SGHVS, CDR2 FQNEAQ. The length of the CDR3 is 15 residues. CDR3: CASSLSGGIYNEQFF. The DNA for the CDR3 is TGTGCCAGCAGTCTTAGCGGGGGGATATACAATGAGCAGTTCTTC.

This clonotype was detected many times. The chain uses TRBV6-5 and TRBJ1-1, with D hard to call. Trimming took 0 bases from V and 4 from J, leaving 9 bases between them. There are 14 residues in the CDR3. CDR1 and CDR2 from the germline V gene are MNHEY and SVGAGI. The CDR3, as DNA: TGTGCCAGCAGTTACTCAACCGGACTCACTGAAGCTTTCTTT. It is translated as CASSYSTGLTEAFF.

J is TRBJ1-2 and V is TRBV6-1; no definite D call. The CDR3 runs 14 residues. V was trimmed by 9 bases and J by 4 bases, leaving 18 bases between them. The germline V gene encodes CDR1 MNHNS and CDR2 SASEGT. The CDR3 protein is CASSTSGFVYGYTF. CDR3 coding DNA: TGTGCCAGTTCTACGTCCGGGTTCGTCTATGGCTACACCTTC.

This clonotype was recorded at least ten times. CDR3 DNA sequence: TGCAGCGTTGAAGTGAAGCCAAACACTGAAGCTTTCTTT. Its translation is CSVEVKPNTEAFF. The chain uses TRBV29-1 and TRBJ1-1, with D unresolved. CDR3 length equals 13 residues. V was cut by 1 base and J by 2 bases, with 8 bases left in between. Germline values: CDR1 SQVTM, CDR2 ANQGSEA.

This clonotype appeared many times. Written as DNA, the CDR3 is TGTGCCAGCAGCTTAGCAGCCAGCAAAGAGACCCAGTACTTC. Translated: CASSLAASKETQYF. The chain employs TRBV7-8 and TRBJ2-5; D not resolved. The V and J ends lost 0 bases and 3 bases respectively, with 8 bases between them. This CDR3 spans 14 amino acids. Germline V CDR1 and CDR2: SGHVS, FQNEAQ.

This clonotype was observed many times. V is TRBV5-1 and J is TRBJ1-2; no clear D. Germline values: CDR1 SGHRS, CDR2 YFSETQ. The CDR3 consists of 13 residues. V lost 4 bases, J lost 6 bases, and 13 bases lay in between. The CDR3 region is CASSVTGRHGYTF. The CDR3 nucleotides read TGCGCCAGCAGCGTTACGGGAAGACATGGCTACACCTTC.

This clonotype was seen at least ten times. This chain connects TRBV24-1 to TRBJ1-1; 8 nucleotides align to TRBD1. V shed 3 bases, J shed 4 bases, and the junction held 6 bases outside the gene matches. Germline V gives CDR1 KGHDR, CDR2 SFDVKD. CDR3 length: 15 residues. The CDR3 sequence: CATSDLQGVPTEAFF. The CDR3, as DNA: TGTGCCACCAGTGATCTACAGGGGGTTCCCACTGAAGCTTTCTTT.

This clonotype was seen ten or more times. CDR3 DNA: TGTGCCAGCAGTGAAGCGCTTCTAGGAGTCAGGCTGGCCAAAAACATTCAGTACTTC. Its protein product is CASSEALLGVRLAKNIQYF. V is TRBV6-1 and J is TRBJ2-4, with no clear D. Germline CDR1 MNHNS, CDR2 SASEGT. Trimming removed 0 bases at V and 1 base at J, with 19 bases between. CDR3 size: 19 residues.

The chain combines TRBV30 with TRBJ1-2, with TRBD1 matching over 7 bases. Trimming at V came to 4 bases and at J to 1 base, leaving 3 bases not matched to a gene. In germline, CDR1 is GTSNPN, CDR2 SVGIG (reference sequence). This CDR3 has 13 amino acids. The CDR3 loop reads CAWNRDSNYGYTF. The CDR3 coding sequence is TGTGCCTGGAACCGGGACAGTAACTATGGCTACACCTTC.

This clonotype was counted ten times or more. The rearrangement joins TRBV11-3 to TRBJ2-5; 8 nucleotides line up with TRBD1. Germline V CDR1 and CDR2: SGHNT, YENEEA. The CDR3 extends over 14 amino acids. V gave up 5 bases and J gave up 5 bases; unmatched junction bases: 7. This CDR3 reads CASSPPGQAETQYF. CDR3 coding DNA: TGTGCCAGCAGCCCCCCGGGACAGGCGGAGACCCAGTACTTC.

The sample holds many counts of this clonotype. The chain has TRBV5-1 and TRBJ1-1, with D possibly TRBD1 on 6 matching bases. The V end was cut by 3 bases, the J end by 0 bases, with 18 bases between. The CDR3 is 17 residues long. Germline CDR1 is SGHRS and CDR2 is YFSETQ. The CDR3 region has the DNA TGCGCCAGCAGCTGGGATCTGACAGGAACCGTGAACACTGAAGCTTTCTTT. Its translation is CASSWDLTGTVNTEAFF. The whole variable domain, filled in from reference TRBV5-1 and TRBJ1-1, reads KAGVTQTPRYLIKTRGQQVTLSCSPISGHRSVSWYQQTPGQGLQFLFEYFSETQRNKGNFPGRFSGRQFSNSRSEMNVSTLELGDSALYLCASSWDLTGTVNTEAFFGQGTRLTVV.